This TCR beta chain appears in the sequencing data of a study of cytomegalovirus exposure and HLA in healthy donors. General observations from the study: Some V segments, including TRBV6-2 and TRBV6-3, were excluded as indistinguishable.

With 6 bases removed from V and 0 bases from J, the gap between germline ends came to 17 bases. This CDR3 spans 16 amino acids. Germline CDR1 SGHAT, CDR2 FQNNGV. In regard to this clone: Its antigen remains unknown.

PCR used 60 Vbeta primers and 13 Jbeta primers. Sequenced by immunoSEQ multiplex PCR; TCRdb stores in-frame clones only, minus some. The repertoire holds fewer than 300,000 clones, roughly 90% seen once, with around 4.2% in the top ten. This TCR derives from a man aged 35-49 years in good health and CMV-seropositive. The sequencing sample was made of PBMCs. This chain joins TRBV11-2 and TRBJ2-5, with D perhaps matching TRBD2 (6 bases). CDR3: CASRFRGGGDQETQYF. Written as DNA, the CDR3 is TGTGCCAGCAGATTTAGAGGTGGAGGGGACCAAGAGACCCAGTACTTC.